Below, 26 T cell receptor beta chains from the same sample are listed, as sequenced in a study of T cell responses to AZD1222 COVID-19 vaccine. Using immunoSEQ multiplex PCR, the repertoire was profiled, and TCRdb retains in-frame clones only, with some absent. The data hold around 92,000 clones, with approximately 91% observed a single time. This specimen was peripheral blood, taken on day 0 of AZD1222 vaccination. These receptors were taken from an adult in good health.

J is TRBJ1-1 and V is TRBV5-1; D ambiguous. V was pared by 7 bases and J by 2 bases, with 12 bases between. This CDR3 has 13 amino acids. Per germline, CDR1 SGHRS and CDR2 YFSETQ. CDR3 in DNA: TGCGCCAGCTCGTCCCCGGTAAACACTGAAGCTTTCTTT. It is translated as CASSSPVNTEAFF. The complete variable domain, with remaining parts taken from reference TRBV5-1 and TRBJ1-1, reads KAGVTQTPRYLIKTRGQQVTLSCSPISGHRSVSWYQQTPGQGLQFLFEYFSETQRNKGNFPGRFSGRQFSNSRSEMNVSTLELGDSALYLCASSSPVNTEAFFGQGTRLTVV.

The J gene is TRBJ1-3, the V gene TRBV5-1, with a possible D match to TRBD1 (6 bases). This CDR3 has 16 amino acids. CDR1 is SGHRS, CDR2 YFSETQ, per germline. The V end was cut by 0 bases, the J end by 2 bases, with 12 bases between. The CDR3 DNA sequence: TGCGCCAGCAGCTTGGATGCGGGGGCCCCTGGAAACACCATATATTTT. Residues: CASSLDAGAPGNTIYF.

The table lists this clone with a few counts. V usage is TRBV7-2 and J usage is TRBJ1-1; D call uncertain. Germline V gene lookup returns CDR1 SGHTA and CDR2 FQGNSA. The CDR3 covers 14 residues. V was shortened by 1 base and J by 4 bases, with 10 bases between the two germline ends. CDR3 sequence reads: CASSLELGVTEAFF. As DNA, the CDR3 is TGTGCCAGCAGCTTAGAGCTGGGCGTCACTGAAGCTTTCTTT.

This chain joins TRBV5-6 and TRBJ2-1; D unclear. Germline V gene data show CDR1 as SGHDT and CDR2 as YYEEEE. The germline V and J ends were trimmed by 2 bases and 1 base, with 7 bases remaining between them. This CDR3 contains 14 residues. This CDR3 reads CASSFSPSYNEQFF. CDR3 sequence (DNA): TGTGCCAGCAGCTTCAGTCCTTCCTACAATGAGCAGTTCTTC.

J is TRBJ2-1 and V is TRBV10-2; 14 bases agree with TRBD2. Germline V CDR1 and CDR2: WSHSY, SAAADI. The CDR3 loop spans 16 amino acids. With V trimmed by 2 bases and J by 4 bases, 1 base remained unmatched. CDR3 sequence reads: CASSEGLAGGYNEQFF. CDR3 nucleotide sequence: TGCGCCAGCAGTGAGGGACTAGCGGGGGGTTACAATGAGCAGTTCTTC.

This chain uses TRBV6-6 with TRBJ1-5; the D gene is possibly TRBD1 (6 bases). V gave up 0 bases and J gave up 7 bases, with 16 bases separating them. CDR1 is MNHNY, CDR2 SVGAGI, per germline (reference sequence). CDR3 length: 16 residues. The CDR3 is CASSYSWGAGWQPQHF. The CDR3 bases are TGTGCCAGCAGTTACTCGTGGGGGGCTGGATGGCAGCCCCAGCATTTT.

The rearrangement joins TRBV6-5 to TRBJ2-2; TRBD1 matches 9 bases. The CDR3 totals 14 residues. Germline V lookup: CDR1 MNHEY, CDR2 SVGAGI. Losses at the gene ends were 6 bases for V and 4 bases for J; bases not matched to a gene: 3. The CDR3 reads CASSGQGSTGELFF. The DNA for the CDR3 is TGTGCCAGCAGCGGACAGGGGAGCACCGGGGAGCTGTTTTTT.

This chain connects TRBV5-5 to TRBJ1-4; D remains unclear. The CDR3 spans 15 residues. Germline CDR1 reads SGHKS; CDR2 reads YYEKEE (reference sequence). Between the trimmed V and J ends, which lost 4 bases and 0 bases, there was a span of 10 bases. CDR3 protein: CASSPRTATNEKLFF. CDR3 DNA sequence: TGTGCCAGCAGCCCAAGGACGGCAACTAATGAAAAACTGTTTTTT.

The chain links TRBV18 to TRBJ1-1; a possible D gene is TRBD1 (6 bases). CDR3 size: 15 residues. Germline V gives CDR1 KGHSH, CDR2 LQKENI. Trimming left V 5 bases short and J 7 bases short, with 20 bases between. Here the CDR3 DNA reads TGTGCCAGCTCATACAACAGGGTGTCTTTTGGTGAAGCTTTCTTT. It specifies CASSYNRVSFGEAFF. The full variable domain, rest sourced from reference TRBV18 and TRBJ1-1, is NAGVMQNPRHLVRRRGQEARLRCSPMKGHSHVYWYRQLPEEGLKFMVYLQKENIIDESGMPKERFSAEFPKEGPSILRIQQVVRGDSAAYFCASSYNRVSFGEAFFGQGTRLTVV.

The chain joins TRBV6-5 to TRBJ1-1; unclear D gene. In germline, CDR1 is MNHEY, CDR2 SVGAGI. The CDR3 spans 15 residues. V gave up 5 bases and J gave up 1 base, with 14 bases separating them. CDR3 residues: CASSPLTSGNTEAFF. The CDR3 DNA is TGTGCCAGCAGTCCATTAACCTCAGGGAACACTGAAGCTTTCTTT.

The gene calls are TRBV11-2 and TRBJ1-5, with a weak D call TRBD1 (5 bases). The V end lost 1 base, the J end lost 4 bases, and 14 bases lay between the germline ends. This CDR3 is 16 amino acids long. Germline V lookup: CDR1 SGHAT, CDR2 FQNNGV. The CDR3 here is CASSLGGVGFNQPQHF. The DNA of the CDR3 is TGTGCCAGCAGCTTAGGAGGGGTCGGGTTTAATCAGCCCCAGCATTTT.

The CDR3, as DNA: TGTGCCAGTAGCTACGGAGGTGGGGCCAAAAACATTCAGTACTTC. This encodes CASSYGGGAKNIQYF. The genes are TRBV19 and TRBJ2-4, with a weak D call TRBD2 (5 bases). The CDR3 has 15 amino acids. Between the trimmed V and J ends, which lost 6 bases and 1 base, there was a span of 13 bases. The germline V gene has CDR1 LNHDA and CDR2 SQIVND (reference sequence). Together with reference TRBV19 and TRBJ2-4, the CDR3 gives the full variable domain: DGGITQSPKYLFRKEGQNVTLSCEQNLNHDAMYWYRQDPGQGLRLIYYSQIVNDFQKGDIAEGYSVSREKKESFPLTVTSAQKNPTAFYLCASSYGGGAKNIQYFGAGTRLSVL.

The rearrangement uses TRBV9 and TRBJ2-3; weak D call: TRBD2 (5 bases). The germline V gene has CDR1 SGDLS and CDR2 YYNGEE. Trimming took off 0 bases at V and 1 base at J, with 6 bases between the two ends. The CDR3 covers 14 residues. The CDR3 DNA is TGTGCCAGCAGCGTAGTCGGGGGCACAGATACGCAGTATTTT. It codes for CASSVVGGTDTQYF.

CDR3 region: CASSFLKTSGAYNEQFF. The CDR3 DNA sequence: TGTGCCAGCAGCTTTCTAAAGACTAGCGGGGCCTACAATGAGCAGTTCTTC. This chain joins TRBV5-8 and TRBJ2-1; 11 bases are shared with TRBD2. Germline trimming cut 2 bases from V and 2 bases from J; bases unmatched to any gene: 6. Germline V CDR1 and CDR2: SGHTS, YDEGEE. The CDR3 covers 17 residues.

In this sample, this clone turned up once. The chain uses TRBV12-3 or TRBV12-4 and TRBJ2-7; D is unresolved. Trimming pared 3 bases from V and 2 bases from J, leaving 5 bases between. The CDR3 totals 12 residues. CDR3 sequence: CASSFGPYEQYF. CDR3 DNA sequence: TGTGCCAGCAGTTTTGGACCCTACGAGCAGTACTTC.

The rearrangement links TRBV29-1 to TRBJ1-2; D unresolved. CDR3 length: 14 residues. The V end lost 1 base, the J end lost 4 bases, and 13 bases lay between the germline ends. Germline V gene lookup returns CDR1 SQVTM and CDR2 ANQGSEA. The CDR3 DNA reads as TGCAGCGTTGAAGGCGGCCCCAGGTCCTATGGCTACACCTTC. Amino acids: CSVEGGPRSYGYTF.

The genes are TRBV7-9 and TRBJ1-3; possible D gene TRBD1, 5 bases. V lost 5 bases and J 1 base, leaving 18 bases between the germline ends. This CDR3 has 17 amino acids. Germline CDR1 reads SEHNR; CDR2 reads FQNEAQ (reference sequence). CDR3 protein: CASSPQGLGTSGNTIYF. As DNA, the CDR3 is TGTGCCAGCAGCCCCCAAGGGCTAGGGACTTCTGGAAACACCATATATTTT. The whole variable domain, remainder taken from reference TRBV7-9 and TRBJ1-3, is DTGVSQNPRHKITKRGQNVTFRCDPISEHNRLYWYRQTLGQGPEFLTYFQNEAQLEKSRLLSDRFSAERPKGSFSTLEIQRTEQGDSAMYLCASSPQGLGTSGNTIYFGEGSWLTVV.

This clone was seen only once. The chain joins TRBV2 to TRBJ2-1, with TRBD2 identical over 7 bases. The ends lost 4 bases at V and 0 bases at J; junction bases unmatched: 3. CDR1 SNHLY and CDR2 FYNNEI come from the germline V gene. The CDR3 runs 15 residues. Here the CDR3 DNA reads TGTGCCAGCAGTGTGAAGCGGGGCTCCTACAATGAGCAGTTCTTC. Translation: CASSVKRGSYNEQFF.

This chain links TRBV25-1 with TRBJ2-1; the match to TRBD1 covers 8 bases. The length of the CDR3 is 15 residues. V shed 4 bases, J shed 4 bases, and the junction held 6 bases outside the gene matches. The germline CDR1 and CDR2 sequences are MGHDK and SYGVNS. In DNA, the CDR3 is TGTGCCAGCAGTGTCGCAGGGGGCGCGTACAATGAGCAGTTCTTC. The encoded protein is CASSVAGGAYNEQFF.

The V gene is TRBV7-9, the J gene TRBJ1-6; D is undetermined. V was shortened by 5 bases and J by 2 bases, with 10 bases between the two germline ends. The CDR3 has 15 amino acids. Germline V gives CDR1 SEHNR, CDR2 FQNEAQ (reference sequence). The chain's CDR3 is CASSATDTYNSPLHF. The DNA of the CDR3 is TGTGCCAGCAGCGCTACAGATACCTATAATTCACCCCTCCACTTT.

In DNA, the CDR3 is TGTGCCAGCAGCAAATCCGGGACTAGCGGGGGCAATGAGCAGTTCTTC. Amino acid sequence: CASSKSGTSGGNEQFF. The gene calls are TRBV7-3 and TRBJ2-1; 14 nucleotides line up with TRBD2. The germline gives CDR1 SGHTA, CDR2 FQGTGA. The CDR3 has 16 amino acids. V was pared by 5 bases and J by 6 bases, with 6 bases of the junction left unmatched. Combining the CDR3 with reference TRBV7-3 and TRBJ2-1 gives the whole variable domain GAGVSQTPSNKVTEKGKYVELRCDPISGHTALYWYRQSLGQGPEFLIYFQGTGAADDSGLPNDRFFAVRPEGSVSTLKIQRTERGDSAVYLCASSKSGTSGGNEQFFGPGTRLTVL.

The chain has TRBV11-2 and TRBJ2-3, with D possibly matching TRBD1 (6 bases). Germline loops: CDR1 SGHAT, CDR2 FQNNGV. Trimming pared 2 bases from V and 9 bases from J, leaving 9 bases between. The CDR3 contains 12 residues. The CDR3 sequence is CASSLRGQTQYF. CDR3 coding DNA: TGTGCCAGCAGCTTAAGAGGACAGACGCAGTATTTT.

V usage is TRBV6-4 and J usage is TRBJ1-1; 7 bases are shared with TRBD1. The CDR3 length is 16 residues. The V segment lost 5 bases and the J segment 0 bases; nucleotides outside the gene matches: 9. In germline, CDR1 is MRHNA, CDR2 SNTAGT. CDR3 in amino acids: CASSQGQPIMNTEAFF. In DNA form, the CDR3 reads TGTGCCAGCAGTCAGGGACAGCCTATAATGAACACTGAAGCTTTCTTT.

The chain joins TRBV30 to TRBJ2-7, with D possibly being TRBD1 (5 bases). The germline gives CDR1 GTSNPN, CDR2 SVGIG (reference sequence). The length of the CDR3 is 14 residues. The ends were cut back, 4 bases at V and 2 bases at J, with 15 bases in the middle. The CDR3 nucleotides are TGTGCCTGGAATAAGGGGATGCCGCCCTACGAGCAGTACTTC. This codes for CAWNKGMPPYEQYF.

This clone showed up just once. This chain links TRBV10-3 with TRBJ2-1; 7 positions match TRBD1. The germline gives CDR1 ENHRY, CDR2 SYGVKD. With 6 bases clipped from V and 4 bases from J, the junction kept 6 bases outside the gene matches. This CDR3 comprises 14 residues. The CDR3 DNA is TGTGCCATCAGCCCCGGGACAGATTACAATGAGCAGTTCTTC. Amino acid sequence: CAISPGTDYNEQFF.

The J gene is TRBJ1-2, the V gene TRBV7-2, with 10 bases that match TRBD1. Looked up from germline, CDR1 is SGHTA and CDR2 is FQGNSA. This CDR3 region has 15 residues. J was trimmed by 7 bases and V by 4 bases; bases with no gene match: 9. The CDR3 sequence: CASSWTGQGFPGYTF. CDR3 bases: TGTGCCAGCAGCTGGACGGGACAGGGGTTTCCTGGCTACACCTTC.